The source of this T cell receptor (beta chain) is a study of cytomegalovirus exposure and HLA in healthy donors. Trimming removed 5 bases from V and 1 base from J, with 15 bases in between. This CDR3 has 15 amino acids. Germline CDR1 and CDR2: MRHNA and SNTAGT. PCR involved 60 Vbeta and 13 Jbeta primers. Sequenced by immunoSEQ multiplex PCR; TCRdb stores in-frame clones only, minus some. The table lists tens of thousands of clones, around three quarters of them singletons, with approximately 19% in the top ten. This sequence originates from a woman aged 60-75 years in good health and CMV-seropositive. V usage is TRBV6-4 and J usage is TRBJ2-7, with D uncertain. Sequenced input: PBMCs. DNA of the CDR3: TGTGCCAGCAGTTCTTGTTTTATGCAGTCCTACGAGCAGTACTTC. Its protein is CASSSCFMQSYEQYF.